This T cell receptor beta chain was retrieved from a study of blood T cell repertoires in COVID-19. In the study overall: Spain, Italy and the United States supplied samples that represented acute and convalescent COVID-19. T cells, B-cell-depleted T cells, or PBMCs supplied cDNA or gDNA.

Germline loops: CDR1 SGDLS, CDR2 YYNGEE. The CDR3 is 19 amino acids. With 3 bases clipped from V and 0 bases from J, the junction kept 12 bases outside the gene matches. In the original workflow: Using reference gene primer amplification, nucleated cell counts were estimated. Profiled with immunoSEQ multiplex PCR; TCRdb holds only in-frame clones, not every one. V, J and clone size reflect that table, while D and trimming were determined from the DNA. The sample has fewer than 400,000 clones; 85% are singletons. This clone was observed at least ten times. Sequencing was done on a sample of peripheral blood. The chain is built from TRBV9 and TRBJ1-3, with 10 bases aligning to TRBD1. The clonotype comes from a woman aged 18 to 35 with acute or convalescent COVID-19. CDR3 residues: CASSALGGTGASSGNTIYF. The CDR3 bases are TGTGCCAGCAGCGCCCTAGGGGGGACAGGGGCGAGCTCTGGAAACACCATATATTTT.